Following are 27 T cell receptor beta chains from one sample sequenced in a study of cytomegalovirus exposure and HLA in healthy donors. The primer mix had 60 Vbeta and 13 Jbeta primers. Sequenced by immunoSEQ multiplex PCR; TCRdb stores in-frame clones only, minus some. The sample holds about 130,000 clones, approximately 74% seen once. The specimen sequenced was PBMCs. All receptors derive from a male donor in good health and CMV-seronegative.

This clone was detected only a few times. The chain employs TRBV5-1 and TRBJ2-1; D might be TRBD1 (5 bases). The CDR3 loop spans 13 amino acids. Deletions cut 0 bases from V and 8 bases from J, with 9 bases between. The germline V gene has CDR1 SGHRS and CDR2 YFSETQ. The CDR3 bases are TGCGCCAGCAGCTTGGACCAGGGCGATGAGCAGTTCTTC. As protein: CASSLDQGDEQFF.

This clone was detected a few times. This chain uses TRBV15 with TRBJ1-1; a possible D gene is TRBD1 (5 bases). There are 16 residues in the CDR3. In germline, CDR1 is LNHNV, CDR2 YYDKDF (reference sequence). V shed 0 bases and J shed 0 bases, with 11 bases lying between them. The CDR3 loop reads CATSRELGPMNTEAFF. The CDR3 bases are TGTGCCACCAGCAGAGAGCTGGGGCCGATGAACACTGAAGCTTTCTTT.

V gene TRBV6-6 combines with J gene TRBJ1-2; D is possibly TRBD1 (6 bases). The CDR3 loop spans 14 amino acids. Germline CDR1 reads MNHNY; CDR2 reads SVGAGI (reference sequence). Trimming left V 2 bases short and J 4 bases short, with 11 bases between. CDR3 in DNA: TGTGCCAGCAGTTACGCAGGGGCGGTCTATGGCTACACCTTC. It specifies CASSYAGAVYGYTF.

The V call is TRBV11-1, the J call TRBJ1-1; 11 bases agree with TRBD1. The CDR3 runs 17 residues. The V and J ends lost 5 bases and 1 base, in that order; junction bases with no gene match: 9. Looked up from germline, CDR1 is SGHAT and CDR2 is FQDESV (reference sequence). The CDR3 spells CASSAKRGQGGNTEAFF. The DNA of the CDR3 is TGTGCCAGCAGCGCAAAAAGGGGACAGGGGGGGAACACTGAAGCTTTCTTT.

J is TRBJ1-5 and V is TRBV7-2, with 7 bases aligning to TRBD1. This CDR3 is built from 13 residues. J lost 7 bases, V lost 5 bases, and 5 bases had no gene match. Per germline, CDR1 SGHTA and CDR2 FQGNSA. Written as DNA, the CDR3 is TGTGCCAGCAGCCTCGGACAGGAACAGCCCCAGCATTTT. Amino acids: CASSLGQEQPQHF. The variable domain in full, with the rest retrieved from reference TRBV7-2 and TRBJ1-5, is GAGVSQSPSNKVTEKGKDVELRCDPISGHTALYWYRQSLGQGLEFLIYFQGNSAPDKSGLPSDRFSAERTGGSVSTLTIQRTQQEDSAVYLCASSLGQEQPQHFGDGTRLSIL.

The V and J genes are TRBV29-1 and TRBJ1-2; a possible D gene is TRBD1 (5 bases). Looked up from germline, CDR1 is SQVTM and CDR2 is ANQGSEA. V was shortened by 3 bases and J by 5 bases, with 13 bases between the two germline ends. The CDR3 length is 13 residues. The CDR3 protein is CSVDTGSGYGYTF. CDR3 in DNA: TGCAGCGTTGATACAGGCTCTGGGTATGGCTACACCTTC.

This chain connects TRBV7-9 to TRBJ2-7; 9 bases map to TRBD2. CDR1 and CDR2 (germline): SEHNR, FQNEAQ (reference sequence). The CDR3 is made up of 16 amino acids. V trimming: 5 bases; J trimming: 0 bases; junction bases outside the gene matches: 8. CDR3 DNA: TGTGCCAGCAGCCCGACCGTAGCGGGAGCCTCCTACGAGCAGTACTTC. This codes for CASSPTVAGASYEQYF.

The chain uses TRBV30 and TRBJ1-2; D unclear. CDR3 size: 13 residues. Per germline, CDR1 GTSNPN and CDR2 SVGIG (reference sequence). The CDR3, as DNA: TGTGCGGGAGAGACAACTCCTTTCTATGGCTACACCTTC. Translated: CAGETTPFYGYTF.

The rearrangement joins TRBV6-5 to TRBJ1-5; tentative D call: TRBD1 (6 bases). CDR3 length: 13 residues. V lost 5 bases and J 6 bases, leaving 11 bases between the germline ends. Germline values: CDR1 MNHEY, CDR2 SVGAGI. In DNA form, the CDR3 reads TGTGCCAGCAGTAAAAACAGGGCTCAGCCCCAGCATTTT. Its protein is CASSKNRAQPQHF.

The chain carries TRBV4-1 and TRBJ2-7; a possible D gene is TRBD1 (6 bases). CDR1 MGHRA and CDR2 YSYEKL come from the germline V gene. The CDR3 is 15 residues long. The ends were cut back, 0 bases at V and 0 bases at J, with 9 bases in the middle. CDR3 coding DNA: TGCGCCAGCAGCCAAGAAGGGGGTACCTCCTACGAGCAGTACTTC. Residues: CASSQEGGTSYEQYF.

The CDR3, as DNA: TGTGCCAGCACCACGACTGAGGACGAGCAGTACTTC. This sequence encodes CASTTTEDEQYF. The V and J genes are TRBV7-9 and TRBJ2-7; D is ambiguous. Deletions cut 7 bases from V and 5 bases from J, with 12 bases between. The V gene's germline CDR1 is SEHNR and CDR2 FQNEAQ (reference sequence). The CDR3 length is 12 residues.

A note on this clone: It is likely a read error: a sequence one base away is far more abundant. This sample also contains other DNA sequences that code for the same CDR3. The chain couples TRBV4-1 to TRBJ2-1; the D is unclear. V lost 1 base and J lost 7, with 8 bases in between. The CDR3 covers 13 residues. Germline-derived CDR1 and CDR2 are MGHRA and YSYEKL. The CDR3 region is CASSQARGNEQFF. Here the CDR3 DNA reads TGCGCCAGCAGCCAAGCTAGAGGAAATGAGCAGTTCTTC.

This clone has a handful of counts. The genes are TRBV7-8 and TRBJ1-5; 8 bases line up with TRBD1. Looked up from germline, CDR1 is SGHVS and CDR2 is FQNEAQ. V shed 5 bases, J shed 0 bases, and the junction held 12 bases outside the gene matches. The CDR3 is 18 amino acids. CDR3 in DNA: TGTGCCAGCAGCATAGGACAGGGTATATCTTATAGCAATCAGCCCCAGCATTTT. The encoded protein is CASSIGQGISYSNQPQHF.

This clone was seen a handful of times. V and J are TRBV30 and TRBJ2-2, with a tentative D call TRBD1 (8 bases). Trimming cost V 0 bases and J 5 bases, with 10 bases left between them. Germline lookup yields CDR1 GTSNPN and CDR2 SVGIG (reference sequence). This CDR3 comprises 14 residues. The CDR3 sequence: CAWSVQGGTGELFF. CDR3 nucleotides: TGTGCCTGGAGTGTACAGGGGGGGACCGGGGAGCTGTTTTTT.

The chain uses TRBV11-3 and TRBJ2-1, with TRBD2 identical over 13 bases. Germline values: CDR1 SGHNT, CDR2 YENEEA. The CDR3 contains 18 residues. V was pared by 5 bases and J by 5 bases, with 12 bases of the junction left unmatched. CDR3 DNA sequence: TGTGCCAGCAGCCGACAAGATCGACTAGCGGGAGGTGACAATGAGCAGTTCTTC. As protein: CASSRQDRLAGGDNEQFF.

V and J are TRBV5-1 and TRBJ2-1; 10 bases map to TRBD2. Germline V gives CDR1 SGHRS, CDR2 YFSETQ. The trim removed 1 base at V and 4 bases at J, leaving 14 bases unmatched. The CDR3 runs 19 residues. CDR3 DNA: TGCGCCAGCAGCTTGAGGGCTAGCGGGAGCATTTCAATATACAATGAGCAGTTCTTC. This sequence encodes CASSLRASGSISIYNEQFF.

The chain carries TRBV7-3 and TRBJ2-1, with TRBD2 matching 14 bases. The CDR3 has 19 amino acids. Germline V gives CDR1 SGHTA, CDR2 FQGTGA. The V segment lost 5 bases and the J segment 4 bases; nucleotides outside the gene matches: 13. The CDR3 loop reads CASSPGPRGLAGVYNEQFF. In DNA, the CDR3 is TGTGCCAGCAGCCCGGGACCTAGGGGACTAGCGGGAGTATACAATGAGCAGTTCTTC.

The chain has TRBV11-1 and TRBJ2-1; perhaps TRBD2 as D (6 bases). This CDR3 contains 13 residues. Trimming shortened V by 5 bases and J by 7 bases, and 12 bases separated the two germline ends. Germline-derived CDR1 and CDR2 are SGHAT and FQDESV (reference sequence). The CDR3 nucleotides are TGTGCCAGCAGCCCTGGACTATCGAATGAGCAGTTCTTC. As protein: CASSPGLSNEQFF.

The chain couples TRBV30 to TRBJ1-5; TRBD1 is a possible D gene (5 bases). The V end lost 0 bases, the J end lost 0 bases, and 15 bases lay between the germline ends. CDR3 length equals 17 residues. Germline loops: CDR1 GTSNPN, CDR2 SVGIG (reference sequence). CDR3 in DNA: TGTGCCTGGAGTGTACAGGCAGGGTTGGATAGCAATCAGCCCCAGCATTTT. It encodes CAWSVQAGLDSNQPQHF.

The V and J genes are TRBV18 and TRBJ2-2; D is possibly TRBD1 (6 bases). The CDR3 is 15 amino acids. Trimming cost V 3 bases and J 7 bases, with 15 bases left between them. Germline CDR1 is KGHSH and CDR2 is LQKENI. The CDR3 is CASSPGLGAVGELFF. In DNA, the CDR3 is TGTGCCAGCTCACCGGGTCTGGGGGCCGTCGGGGAGCTGTTTTTT.

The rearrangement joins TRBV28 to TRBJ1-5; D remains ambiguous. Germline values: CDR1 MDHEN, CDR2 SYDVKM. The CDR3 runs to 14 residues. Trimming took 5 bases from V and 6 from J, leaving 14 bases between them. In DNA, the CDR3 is TGTGCCAGCAGTCCGGTCCTATATGGTCAGCCCCAGCATTTT. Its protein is CASSPVLYGQPQHF.

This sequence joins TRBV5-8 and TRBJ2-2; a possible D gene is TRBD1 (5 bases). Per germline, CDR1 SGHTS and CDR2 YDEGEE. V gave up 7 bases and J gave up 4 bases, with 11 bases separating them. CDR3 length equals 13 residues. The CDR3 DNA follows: TGTGCCAGCCGTCAGGGTGGCACCGGGGAGCTGTTTTTT. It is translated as CASRQGGTGELFF.

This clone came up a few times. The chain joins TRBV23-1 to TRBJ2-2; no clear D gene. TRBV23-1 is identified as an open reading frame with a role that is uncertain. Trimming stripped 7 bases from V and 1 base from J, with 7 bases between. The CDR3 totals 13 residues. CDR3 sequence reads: CASNRLNTGELFF. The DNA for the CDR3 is TGCGCCAGCAACAGATTGAACACCGGGGAGCTGTTTTTT.

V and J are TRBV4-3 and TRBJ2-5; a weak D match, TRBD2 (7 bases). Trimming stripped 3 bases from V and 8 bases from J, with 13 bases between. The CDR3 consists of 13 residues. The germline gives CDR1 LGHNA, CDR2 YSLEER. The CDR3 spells CASSQLRGGTQYF. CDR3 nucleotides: TGCGCCAGCAGCCAGTTAAGGGGGGGAACCCAGTACTTC.

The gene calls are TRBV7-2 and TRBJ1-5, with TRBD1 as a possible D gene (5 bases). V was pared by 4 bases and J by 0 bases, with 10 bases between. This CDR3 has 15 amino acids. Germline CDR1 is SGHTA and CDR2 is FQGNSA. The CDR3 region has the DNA TGTGCCAGCAGCTCAAGCAGGGTTAGCAATCAGCCCCAGCATTTT. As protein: CASSSSRVSNQPQHF.

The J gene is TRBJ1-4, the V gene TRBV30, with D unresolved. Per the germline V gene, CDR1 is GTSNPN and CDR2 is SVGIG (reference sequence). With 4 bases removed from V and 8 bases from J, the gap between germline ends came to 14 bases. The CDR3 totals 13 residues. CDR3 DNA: TGTGCCTGGATACCCCGGTCGAAAGAAAAACTGTTTTTT. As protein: CAWIPRSKEKLFF.

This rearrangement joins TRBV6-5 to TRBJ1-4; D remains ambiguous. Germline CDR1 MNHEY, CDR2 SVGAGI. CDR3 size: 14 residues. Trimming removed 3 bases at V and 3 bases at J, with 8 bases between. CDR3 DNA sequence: TGTGCCAGCAGTTATGGGAGAGCTAATGAAAAACTGTTTTTT. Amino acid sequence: CASSYGRANEKLFF.